This T cell receptor beta chain was obtained from a study of CD8 T cells in Susac syndrome. Overall study context: The sequenced Susac syndrome patients included about six who had clinically active disease and about 8 who were in remission.

V lost 1 base to trimming and J lost 6 bases, with 6 bases between them. This CDR3 has 12 amino acids. Per germline, CDR1 GTSNPN and CDR2 SVGIG (reference sequence). TCR beta sequences were obtained from blood CD8+ and CD4+ T cells. With random hexamers, roughly 0.45 to 1 ug RNA was reverse transcribed. TCRdb re-derived calls from the immunoSEQ multiplex PCR reads in MiXCR, one entry per CDR3 protein. Of over 150,000 distinct CDR3 sequences listed, about 95% were seen once; the top ten hold 0.095% to 0.1%. The chain carries TRBV30 and TRBJ1-4, with D hard to call. This clonotype was sampled from a human donor with Susac syndrome. The sequenced material came from CD4+ T cells from PBMCs. The CDR3 here is CAWSALDEKLFF. The CDR3 bases are TGTGCCTGGAGTGCCCTTGATGAAAAACTGTTTTTT.